Presented here are 24 T cell receptor beta chains from one specimen sequenced in a study of cytomegalovirus exposure and HLA in healthy donors. With 60 Vbeta and 13 Jbeta primers, the PCR was carried out. The protocol was immunoSEQ multiplex PCR, while the TCRdb copy is restricted to in-frame clones and leaves out a portion. The sample has approximately 44,000 clones, roughly 80% seen once; the top ten hold 2.5% to 3%. Sequenced input: PBMCs. The receptors shown here come from a man aged 45 to 65 in good health and CMV-seronegative.

The chain employs TRBV7-8 and TRBJ2-2, with 7 bases identical to TRBD1. CDR1 is SGHVS and CDR2 is FQNEAQ in the germline V gene. The CDR3 covers 15 residues. V was pared by 5 bases and J by 0 bases, with 3 bases of the junction left unmatched. In DNA, the CDR3 is TGTGCCAGCAGCCCCGGGACAGCGAACACCGGGGAGCTGTTTTTT. Translated, it gives CASSPGTANTGELFF.

The rearrangement uses TRBV5-4 and TRBJ1-1; D unresolved. Germline loops: CDR1 SGHNT, CDR2 YYREEE (reference sequence). The CDR3 contains 15 residues. The V gene lost 4 bases and the J gene lost 0 bases, with 13 bases spanning the gap. The CDR3 nucleotides are TGTGCCAGCAGCCCGCGGAAGGTTGTGAACACTGAAGCTTTCTTT. Amino acids: CASSPRKVVNTEAFF.

This chain links TRBV19 with TRBJ2-5; the match to TRBD2 covers 9 bases. This CDR3 has 17 amino acids. CDR1 is LNHDA, CDR2 SQIVND, per germline (reference sequence). The ends lost 4 bases at V and 5 bases at J; junction bases unmatched: 14. The CDR3, as DNA: TGTGCCAGTAGTAGTCGCTTTGCGGGGGGGCCGATGGAGACCCAGTACTTC. Amino acid sequence: CASSSRFAGGPMETQYF.

The chain links TRBV7-2 to TRBJ2-5; weak D call: TRBD1 (6 bases). The V gene lost 3 bases and the J gene lost 5 bases, with 13 bases spanning the gap. In germline, CDR1 is SGHTA, CDR2 FQGNSA. This CDR3 has 14 amino acids. The CDR3 region has the DNA TGTGCCAGCAGCTTTGACAGGTTTAAGGAGACCCAGTACTTC. Amino acids: CASSFDRFKETQYF.

This rearrangement joins TRBV6-6 to TRBJ1-1; 7 positions agree with TRBD1. The V segment lost 6 bases and the J segment 2 bases; nucleotides outside the gene matches: 6. This CDR3 is 14 amino acids long. Germline CDR1 MNHNY, CDR2 SVGAGI (reference sequence). The CDR3, as DNA: TGTGCCAGCAGCACACAGGGGCGAAACACTGAAGCTTTCTTT. It codes for CASSTQGRNTEAFF.

This clone was seen a handful of times. The chain joins TRBV4-3 to TRBJ2-1; D is undetermined. This CDR3 has 17 amino acids. The V gene's germline CDR1 is LGHNA and CDR2 YSLEER. The V and J ends lost 3 bases and 0 bases respectively, with 15 bases between them. CDR3 in DNA: TGCGCCAGCAGCCAGTTCTCAAGCGCGAGCTCCTACAATGAGCAGTTCTTC. As protein: CASSQFSSASSYNEQFF.

V is TRBV28 and J is TRBJ1-1; possible D gene TRBD1, 6 bases. The CDR3 contains 17 residues. V lost 4 bases, J lost 3 bases, and 21 bases lay in between. Looked up from germline, CDR1 is MDHEN and CDR2 is SYDVKM. The CDR3 loop reads CASSSGVRRGGYTEAFF. The CDR3 nucleotides read TGTGCCAGCAGTTCGGGCGTACGGAGAGGGGGTTACACTGAAGCTTTCTTT. Variable domain in full (rest from reference TRBV28 and TRBJ1-1): DVKVTQSSRYLVKRTGEKVFLECVQDMDHENMFWYRQDPGLGLRLIYFSYDVKMKEKGDIPEGYSVSREKKERFSLILESASTNQTSMYLCASSSGVRRGGYTEAFFGQGTRLTVV.

This rearrangement joins TRBV2 to TRBJ2-2; 9 bases fit TRBD1. V was pared by 6 bases and J by 3 bases, with 8 bases of the junction left unmatched. Looked up from germline, CDR1 is SNHLY and CDR2 is FYNNEI. The CDR3 covers 16 residues. In DNA, the CDR3 is TGTGCCAGCAGAGCCCCCGGGACAGGGTACACCGGGGAGCTGTTTTTT. As protein: CASRAPGTGYTGELFF.

The chain links TRBV6-5 to TRBJ1-5, with D possibly matching TRBD1 (6 bases). The CDR3 sequence is 16 residues long. The ends were cut back, 4 bases at V and 0 bases at J, with 13 bases in the middle. CDR1 and CDR2 from the germline V gene are MNHEY and SVGAGI. CDR3 sequence (DNA): TGTGCCAGCAGTTCCGCAGGGGAATATAGCAATCAGCCCCAGCATTTT. Translating gives CASSSAGEYSNQPQHF.

The V and J genes are TRBV29-1 and TRBJ1-1; no reliable D call. Trimming stripped 4 bases from V and 6 bases from J, with 9 bases between. Germline CDR1 SQVTM, CDR2 ANQGSEA. CDR3 length: 11 residues. The CDR3 DNA reads TGCAGCGTTGGGGGAGGCGCTGAAGCTTTCTTT. It codes for CSVGGGAEAFF.

J is TRBJ1-1 and V is TRBV9, with a weak D call TRBD1 (6 bases). The germline CDR1 and CDR2 sequences are SGDLS and YYNGEE. This CDR3 comprises 15 residues. Trimming shortened V by 2 bases and J by 5 bases, and 16 bases separated the two germline ends. The CDR3 nucleotides read TGTGCCAGCAGCGTTACAGGGACCGTGGGGACTGAAGCTTTCTTT. It codes for CASSVTGTVGTEAFF. The variable domain in full, with the rest retrieved from reference TRBV9 and TRBJ1-1, is DSGVTQTPKHLITATGQRVTLRCSPRSGDLSVYWYQQSLDQGLQFLIQYYNGEERAKGNILERFSAQQFPDLHSELNLSSLELGDSALYFCASSVTGTVGTEAFFGQGTRLTVV.

The chain couples TRBV11-3 to TRBJ2-2; weak D call: TRBD2 (6 bases). Trimming cost V 5 bases and J 6 bases, with 10 bases left between them. The CDR3 runs to 13 residues. Germline CDR1 SGHNT, CDR2 YENEEA. This chain's CDR3 is CASSPRRAGELFF. CDR3 DNA: TGTGCCAGCAGCCCCCGGAGGGCCGGGGAGCTGTTTTTT. The whole variable domain, filled in from reference TRBV11-3 and TRBJ2-2, reads EAGVVQSPRYKIIEKKQPVAFWCNPISGHNTLYWYLQNLGQGPELLIRYENEEAVDDSQLPKDRFSAERLKGVDSTLKIQPAELGDSAVYLCASSPRRAGELFFGEGSRLTVL.

The chain has TRBV6-1 and TRBJ2-7; 8 nucleotides align to TRBD1. The germline V gene has CDR1 MNHNS and CDR2 SASEGT. The CDR3 is 15 residues long. V was clipped by 2 bases and J by 6 bases; unmatched bases: 9. The CDR3 here is CASSEPFRTGGEQYF. The DNA for the CDR3 is TGTGCCAGCAGTGAACCTTTCCGTACAGGGGGCGAGCAGTACTTC.

The chain carries TRBV2 and TRBJ2-5; TRBD2 agrees at 9 bases. This CDR3 spans 16 amino acids. V lost 4 bases, J lost 1 base, and 7 bases stayed unmatched. The germline gives CDR1 SNHLY, CDR2 FYNNEI. CDR3 sequence reads: CASSGRLAGPQETQYF. CDR3 sequence (DNA): TGTGCCAGCAGTGGAAGGCTAGCGGGGCCCCAAGAGACCCAGTACTTC.

The chain combines TRBV5-1 with TRBJ1-1; D is possibly TRBD1 (6 bases). The germline CDR1 and CDR2 sequences are SGHRS and YFSETQ. The CDR3 extends over 15 amino acids. V was pared by 3 bases and J by 3 bases, with 15 bases between. The CDR3 here is CASSSGAGAYTEAFF. CDR3 bases: TGCGCCAGCAGCTCCGGGGCGGGGGCTTACACTGAAGCTTTCTTT.

This clone was seen only a few times. The gene calls are TRBV9 and TRBJ2-3, with 9 bases aligning to TRBD2. The trim removed 1 base at V and 2 bases at J, leaving 5 bases unmatched. CDR3 length: 16 amino acids. Looked up from germline, CDR1 is SGDLS and CDR2 is YYNGEE. CDR3 region: CASSVTLAGYTDTQYF. For the CDR3, the DNA is TGTGCCAGCAGCGTAACTCTAGCGGGGTACACAGATACGCAGTATTTT.

The chain combines TRBV6-8 with TRBJ2-1; 12 nucleotides agree with TRBD2. The junction had 5 bases not matched to a gene; V was cut back by 4 bases and J by 7 bases. There are 15 residues in the CDR3. CDR1 MNHGY and CDR2 SAAAGT come from the germline V gene. The CDR3 DNA reads TGTGCCAGCAGTTGTCCTAGCGGGAGGGGGAATGAGCAGTTCTTC. Amino acid sequence: CASSCPSGRGNEQFF.

This clone was seen a few times. This chain connects TRBV4-3 to TRBJ1-5, with TRBD1 matching 7 bases. Unmatched junction bases numbered 6, after V lost 4 bases and J lost 3 bases. The CDR3 contains 15 residues. Germline CDR1 is LGHNA and CDR2 is YSLEER. CDR3 sequence (DNA): TGCGCCAGCAGCCGAGTGACAGGGCCCAATCAGCCCCAGCATTTT. Protein sequence: CASSRVTGPNQPQHF.

For the CDR3, the DNA is TGCAGCGTTGATTCCGCAGGGTGGGAGACCCAGTACTTC. The encoded protein is CSVDSAGWETQYF. The rearrangement uses TRBV29-1 and TRBJ2-5, with D perhaps matching TRBD1 (5 bases). Germline values: CDR1 SQVTM, CDR2 ANQGSEA. The germline V and J ends were trimmed by 3 bases and 5 bases, with 13 bases remaining between them. The CDR3 contains 13 residues. Full variable domain (outside the CDR3, taken from reference TRBV29-1 and TRBJ2-5): SAVISQKPSRDICQRGTSLTIQCQVDSQVTMMFWYRQQPGQSLTLIATANQGSEATYESGFVIDKFPISRPNLTFSTLTVSNMSPEDSSIYLCSVDSAGWETQYFGPGTRLLVL.

This chain links TRBV6-5 with TRBJ1-2; perhaps TRBD1 as D (5 bases). V lost 7 bases and J lost 4, with 19 bases in between. Germline V gene lookup returns CDR1 MNHEY and CDR2 SVGAGI. CDR3 length: 15 residues. This chain's CDR3 is CASTLHGPGGYGYTF. The CDR3 DNA is TGTGCCAGCACACTACACGGGCCCGGGGGCTATGGCTACACCTTC.

This chain uses TRBV27 with TRBJ2-3; D may be TRBD2 (6 bases). CDR1 and CDR2 from the germline V gene are MNHEY and SMNVEV (reference sequence). This CDR3 region has 15 residues. With 2 bases removed from V and 1 base from J, the gap between germline ends came to 10 bases. The CDR3 protein is CASSLVGGGTDTQYF. DNA for the CDR3: TGTGCCAGCAGTTTAGTCGGCGGGGGCACAGATACGCAGTATTTT.

V and J are TRBV29-1 and TRBJ2-3; 10 nucleotides line up with TRBD1. The trim removed 5 bases at V and 2 bases at J, leaving 4 bases unmatched. Germline assignment: CDR1 SQVTM and CDR2 ANQGSEA. This CDR3 is 14 amino acids long. CDR3 amino acids: CSVTGTGDTDTQYF. The CDR3, as DNA: TGCAGCGTTACCGGGACAGGGGACACAGATACGCAGTATTTT.

The genes are TRBV5-1 and TRBJ2-5; 7 nucleotides agree with TRBD1. The CDR3 length is 15 residues. Unmatched junction bases numbered 7, after V lost 4 bases and J lost 1 base. Germline assignment: CDR1 SGHRS and CDR2 YFSETQ. CDR3 sequence: CASSINRGSQETQYF. In DNA form, the CDR3 reads TGCGCCAGCAGCATAAACAGGGGTTCCCAAGAGACCCAGTACTTC.

J is TRBJ1-2 and V is TRBV7-9; no firm D call. Trimming left V 5 bases short and J 4 bases short, with 14 bases between. This CDR3 is built from 14 residues. The germline CDR1 and CDR2 sequences are SEHNR and FQNEAQ (reference sequence). The chain's CDR3 is CASSPNSYGYGYTF. CDR3 nucleotides: TGTGCCAGCAGCCCCAATAGTTATGGCTATGGCTACACCTTC.